This entry features one T cell receptor (beta chain) sequence. In the source study's methods: Reference gene primer amplification gave nucleated cell count estimates. Using immunoSEQ multiplex PCR, the repertoire was profiled, and TCRdb retains in-frame clones only, with some absent. V, J and clone size were drawn from that table, and D and trimming were deduced from the DNA. This sample has about half a million clones, with approximately 85% found just once. This specimen belongs to a study of blood T cell repertoires in COVID-19. Background on the study: Collection of acute and convalescent COVID-19 samples took place in the United States, Italy and Spain.

From germline, CDR1 is SNHLY and CDR2 FYNNEI. After removal of 6 bases from V and 2 bases from J, the junction contained 10 bases not matched to a gene. This CDR3 is 16 amino acids long. The V gene is TRBV2, the J gene TRBJ2-3; 8 bases match TRBD2. Sequencing was done on a sample of peripheral blood. The TCR was taken from a human donor in a cohort sampled during active COVID-19. Written as DNA, the CDR3 is TGTGCCAGCAGCGGGACCACTAGCGGTTACACAGATACGCAGTATTTT. Its translation: CASSGTTSGYTDTQYF.